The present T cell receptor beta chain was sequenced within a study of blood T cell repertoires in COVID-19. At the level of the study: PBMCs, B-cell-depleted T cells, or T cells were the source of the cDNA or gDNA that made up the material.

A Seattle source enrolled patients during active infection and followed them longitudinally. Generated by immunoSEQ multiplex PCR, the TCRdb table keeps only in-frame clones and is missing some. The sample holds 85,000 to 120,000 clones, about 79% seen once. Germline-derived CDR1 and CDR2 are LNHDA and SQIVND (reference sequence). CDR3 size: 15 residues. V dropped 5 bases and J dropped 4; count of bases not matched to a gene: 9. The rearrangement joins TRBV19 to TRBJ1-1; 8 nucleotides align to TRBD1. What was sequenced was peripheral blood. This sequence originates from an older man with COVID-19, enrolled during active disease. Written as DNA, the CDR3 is TGTGCCAGTAGTGTTGATGGCAGGGGGCCCACTGAAGCTTTCTTT. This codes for CASSVDGRGPTEAFF.